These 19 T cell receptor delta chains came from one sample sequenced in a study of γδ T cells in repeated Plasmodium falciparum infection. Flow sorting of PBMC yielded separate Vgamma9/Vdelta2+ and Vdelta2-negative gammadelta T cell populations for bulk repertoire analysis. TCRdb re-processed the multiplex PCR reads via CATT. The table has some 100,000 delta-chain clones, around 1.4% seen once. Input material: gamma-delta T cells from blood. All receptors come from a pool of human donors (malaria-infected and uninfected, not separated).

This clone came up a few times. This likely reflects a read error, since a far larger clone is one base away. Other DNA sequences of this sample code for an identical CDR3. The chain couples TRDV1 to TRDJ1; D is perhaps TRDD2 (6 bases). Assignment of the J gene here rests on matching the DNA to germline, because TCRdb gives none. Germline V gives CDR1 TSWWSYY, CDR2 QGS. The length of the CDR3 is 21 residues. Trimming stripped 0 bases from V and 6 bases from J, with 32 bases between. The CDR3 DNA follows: TGTGCTCTTGGGGAACTACTCCTACGTGGCTCGGGGGGCCTCTCCCCCCATAAACTCATCTTT. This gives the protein CALGELLLRGSGGLSPHKLIF.

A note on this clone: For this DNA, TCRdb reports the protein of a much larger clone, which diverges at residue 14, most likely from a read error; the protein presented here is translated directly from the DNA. CDR3 residues: CALGELRPPLVSDADKLIF. CDR3 nucleotide sequence: TGTGCTCTTGGGGAACTACGACCCCCTCTCGTTTCCGACGCCGATAAACTCATCTTT. The rearrangement links TRDV1 to TRDJ1; D unclear. V lost 0 bases to trimming and J lost 3 bases, with 23 bases between them. The CDR3 has 19 residues. Germline CDR1 is TSWWSYY and CDR2 is QGS.

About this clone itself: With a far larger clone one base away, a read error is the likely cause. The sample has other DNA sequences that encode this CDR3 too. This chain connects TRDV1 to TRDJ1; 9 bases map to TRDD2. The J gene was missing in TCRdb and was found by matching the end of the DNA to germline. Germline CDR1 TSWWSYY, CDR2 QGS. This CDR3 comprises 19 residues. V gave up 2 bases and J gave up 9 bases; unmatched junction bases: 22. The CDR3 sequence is CALGESLPTQPRYCLELIF. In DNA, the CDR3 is TGTGCTCTTGGGGAAAGCCTTCCTACACAACCTAGGTACTGCTTAGAACTCATCTTT.

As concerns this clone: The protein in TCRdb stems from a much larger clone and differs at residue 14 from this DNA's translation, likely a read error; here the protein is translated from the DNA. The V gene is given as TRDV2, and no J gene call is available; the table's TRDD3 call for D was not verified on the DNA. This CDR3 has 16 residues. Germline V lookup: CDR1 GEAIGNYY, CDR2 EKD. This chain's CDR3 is CACDTIGGSATDKPIF. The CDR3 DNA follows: TGTGCCTGTGACACCATCGGGGGATCTGCCACCGATAAACCCATCTTT.

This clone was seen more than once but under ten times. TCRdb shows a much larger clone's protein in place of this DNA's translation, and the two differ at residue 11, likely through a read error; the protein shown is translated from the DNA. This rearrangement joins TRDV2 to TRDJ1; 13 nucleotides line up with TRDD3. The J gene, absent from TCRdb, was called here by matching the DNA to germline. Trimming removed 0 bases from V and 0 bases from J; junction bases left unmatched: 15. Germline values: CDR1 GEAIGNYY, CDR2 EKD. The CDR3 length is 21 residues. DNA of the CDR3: TGTGCCTGTGACACCGTTACTGGGGGATACGACGAGCGGAAGGACACCGATAAACTCATCTTT. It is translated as CACDTVTGGYDERKDTDKLIF.

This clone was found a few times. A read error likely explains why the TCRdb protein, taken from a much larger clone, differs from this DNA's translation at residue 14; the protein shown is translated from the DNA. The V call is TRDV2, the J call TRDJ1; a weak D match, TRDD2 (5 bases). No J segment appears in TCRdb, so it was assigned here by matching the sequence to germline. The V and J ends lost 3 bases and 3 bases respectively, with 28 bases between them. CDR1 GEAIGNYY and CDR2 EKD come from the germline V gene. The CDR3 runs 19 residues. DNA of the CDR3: TGTGCCTGTGACGCCGTCACTTCCCACTCTCGACGGTACGCCGATAAACTCATCTTT. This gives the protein CACDAVTSHSRRYADKLIF.

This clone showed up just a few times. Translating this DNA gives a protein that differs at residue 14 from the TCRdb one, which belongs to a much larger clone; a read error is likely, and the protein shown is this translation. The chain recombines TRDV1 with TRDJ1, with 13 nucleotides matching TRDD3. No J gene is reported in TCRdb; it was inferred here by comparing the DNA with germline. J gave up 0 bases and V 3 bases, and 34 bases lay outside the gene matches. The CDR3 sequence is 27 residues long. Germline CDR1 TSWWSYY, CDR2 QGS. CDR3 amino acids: CALGEILRLGDTRTYGGLAVYTDKLIF. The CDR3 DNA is TGTGCTCTTGGGGAGATATTACGACTGGGGGATACGCGTACATACGGTGGTTTAGCGGTGTACACCGATAAACTCATCTTT.

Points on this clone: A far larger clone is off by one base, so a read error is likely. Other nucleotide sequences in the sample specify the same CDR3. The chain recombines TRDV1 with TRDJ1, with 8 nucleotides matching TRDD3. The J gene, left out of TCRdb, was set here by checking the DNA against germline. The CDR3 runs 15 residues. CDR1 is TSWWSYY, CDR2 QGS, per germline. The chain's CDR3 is CALGERGYYTDKLIF. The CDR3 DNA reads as TGCGCTCTTGGGGAACGGGGATACTACACCGATAAACTCATCTTT.

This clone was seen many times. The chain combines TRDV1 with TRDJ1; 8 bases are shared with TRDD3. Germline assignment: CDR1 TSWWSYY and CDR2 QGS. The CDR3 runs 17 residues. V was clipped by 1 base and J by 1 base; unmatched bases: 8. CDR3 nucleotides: TGTGCTCTTGGGGAACACTGTGCTGGGGGAGGCACCGATAAACTCATCTTT. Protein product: CALGEHCAGGGTDKLIF.

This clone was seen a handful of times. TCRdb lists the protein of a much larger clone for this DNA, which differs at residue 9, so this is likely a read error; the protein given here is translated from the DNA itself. The CDR3 spells CALGEPFRALLPLLGEYTDKLIF. CDR3 bases: TGTGCTCTTGGGGAACCCTTCCGAGCCCTCCTCCCTTTACTGGGGGAGTACACCGATAAACTCATCTTT. The V gene is TRDV1, the J gene TRDJ1, with TRDD3 identical over 9 bases. Assignment of the J gene here rests on matching the DNA to germline, because TCRdb gives none. J gave up 0 bases and V 1 base, and 24 bases lay outside the gene matches. The length of the CDR3 is 23 residues. CDR1 is TSWWSYY, CDR2 QGS, per germline.

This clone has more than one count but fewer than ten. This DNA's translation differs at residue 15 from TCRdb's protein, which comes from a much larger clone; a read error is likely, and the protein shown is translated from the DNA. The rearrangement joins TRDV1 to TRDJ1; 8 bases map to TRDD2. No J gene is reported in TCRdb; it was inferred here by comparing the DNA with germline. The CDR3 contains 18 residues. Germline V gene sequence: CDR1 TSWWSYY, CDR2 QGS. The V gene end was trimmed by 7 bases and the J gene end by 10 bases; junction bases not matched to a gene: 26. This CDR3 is CALAVGLPTPLPLERLIF. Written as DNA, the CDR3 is TGTGCTCTTGCCGTCGGGCTTCCTACTCCCCTACCCCTAGAACGACTCATCTTT.

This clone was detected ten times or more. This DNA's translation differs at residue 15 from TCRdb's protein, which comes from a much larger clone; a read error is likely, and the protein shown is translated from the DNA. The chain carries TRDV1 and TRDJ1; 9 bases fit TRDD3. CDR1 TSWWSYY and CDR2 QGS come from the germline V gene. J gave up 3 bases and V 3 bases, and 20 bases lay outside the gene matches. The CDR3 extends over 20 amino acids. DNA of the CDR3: TGTGCTCTTGGGGAGGCTAGGAGGCTGGGGGATCCTTGGTACGCCGATAAACTCATCTTT. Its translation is CALGEARRLGDPWYADKLIF.

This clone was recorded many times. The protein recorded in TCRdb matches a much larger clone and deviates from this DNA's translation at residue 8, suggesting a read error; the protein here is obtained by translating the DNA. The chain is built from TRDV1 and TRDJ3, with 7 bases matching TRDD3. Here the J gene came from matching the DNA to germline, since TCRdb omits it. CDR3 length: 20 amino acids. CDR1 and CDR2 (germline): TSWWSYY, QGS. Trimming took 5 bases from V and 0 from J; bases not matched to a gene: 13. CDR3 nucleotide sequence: TGTGCTCTTGGGAAGGGAGTACCGGGGGATTACTCCTGGGACACCCGACAGATGTTTTTC. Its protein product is CALGKGVPGDYSWDTRQMFF.

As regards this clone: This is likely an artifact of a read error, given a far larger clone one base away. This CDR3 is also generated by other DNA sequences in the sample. CDR3 sequence: CALGDPYFPLLPRVLVGDKLIF. As DNA, the CDR3 is TGTGCTCTTGGGGACCCCTATTTCCCCCTTCTTCCTCGTGTGTTAGTAGGTGATAAACTCATCTTT. V is TRDV1 and J is TRDJ1, with a tentative D call TRDD2 (6 bases). Matching the DNA to germline supplied the J gene, which TCRdb does not give. The ends were cut back, 3 bases at V and 5 bases at J, with 37 bases in the middle. CDR3 length: 22 amino acids. The germline V gene encodes CDR1 TSWWSYY and CDR2 QGS.

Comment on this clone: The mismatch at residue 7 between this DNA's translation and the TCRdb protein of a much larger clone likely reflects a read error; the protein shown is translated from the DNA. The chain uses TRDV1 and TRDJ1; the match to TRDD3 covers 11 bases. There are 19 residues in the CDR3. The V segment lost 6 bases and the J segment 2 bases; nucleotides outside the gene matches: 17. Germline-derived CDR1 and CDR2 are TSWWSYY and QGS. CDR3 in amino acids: CALGEPPPQLGDTTDKLIF. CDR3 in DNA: TGTGCTCTTGGAGAGCCCCCACCCCAATTGGGGGATACGACCGATAAACTCATCTTT.

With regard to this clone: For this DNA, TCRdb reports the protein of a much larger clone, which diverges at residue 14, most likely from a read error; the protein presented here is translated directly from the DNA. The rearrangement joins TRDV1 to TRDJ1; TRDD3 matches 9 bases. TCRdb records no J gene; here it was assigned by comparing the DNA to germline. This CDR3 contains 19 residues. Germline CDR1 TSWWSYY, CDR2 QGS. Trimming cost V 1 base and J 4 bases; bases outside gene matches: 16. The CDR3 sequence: CALGEPATLGDPNIDKLIF. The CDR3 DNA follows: TGTGCTCTTGGGGAACCCGCCACCCTGGGGGATCCGAACATCGATAAACTCATCTTT.

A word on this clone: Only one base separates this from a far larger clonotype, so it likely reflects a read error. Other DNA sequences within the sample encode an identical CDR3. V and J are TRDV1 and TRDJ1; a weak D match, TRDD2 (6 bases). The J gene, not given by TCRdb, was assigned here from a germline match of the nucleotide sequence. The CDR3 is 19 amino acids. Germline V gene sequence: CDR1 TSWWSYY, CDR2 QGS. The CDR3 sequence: CALGVAFPTTNPYTDKLIF. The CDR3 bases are TGTGCTCTTGGGGTCGCCTTCCCAACAACTAATCCCTACACCGACAAACTCATCTTT.

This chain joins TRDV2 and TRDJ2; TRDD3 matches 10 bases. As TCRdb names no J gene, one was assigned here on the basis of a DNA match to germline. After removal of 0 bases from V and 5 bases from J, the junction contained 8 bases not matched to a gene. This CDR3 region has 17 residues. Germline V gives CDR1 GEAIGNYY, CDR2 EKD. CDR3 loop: CACDTAWVLGDTAQLFF. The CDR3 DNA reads TGTGCCTGTGACACCGCGTGGGTACTGGGGGATACAGCACAACTCTTCTTT.

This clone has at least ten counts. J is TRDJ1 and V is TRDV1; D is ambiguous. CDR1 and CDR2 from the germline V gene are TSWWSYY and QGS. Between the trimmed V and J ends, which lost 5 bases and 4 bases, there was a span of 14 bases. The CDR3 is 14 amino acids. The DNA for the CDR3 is TGTGCTCTTGGGTTAGCCCCCGGGTGCGATAAACTCATCTTT. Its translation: CALGLAPGCDKLIF.